The 10 T cell receptor beta chains presented below share a single source sample, sequenced in a study of cytomegalovirus exposure and HLA in healthy donors. 60 Vbeta and 13 Jbeta primers were used in PCR. Sequencing was performed with immunoSEQ multiplex PCR; in TCRdb, only in-frame clones are kept and a portion is missing. Among approximately 88,000 clones listed, 76% were seen once. The sequencing sample was made of PBMCs. These receptors were collected from a male donor in good health and CMV-seronegative.

The chain combines TRBV28 with TRBJ1-5; tentative D call: TRBD1 (5 bases). CDR3 length: 14 residues. Deletions cut 5 bases from V and 6 bases from J, with 14 bases between. From germline, CDR1 is MDHEN and CDR2 SYDVKM. Here the CDR3 DNA reads TGTGCCAGCAGTCGGGGGGAACTATCTCAGCCCCAGCATTTT. This gives the protein CASSRGELSQPQHF.

This chain connects TRBV7-8 to TRBJ2-2, with 7 bases matching TRBD1. Trimming cost V 5 bases and J 2 bases; bases outside gene matches: 8. The germline V gene encodes CDR1 SGHVS and CDR2 FQNEAQ. The CDR3 loop spans 16 amino acids. The CDR3 bases are TGTGCCAGCAGCCCTCGTCCAGGGGGTAACACCGGGGAGCTGTTTTTT. Translated: CASSPRPGGNTGELFF.

CDR3 region: CASSNNSSGPHGYTF. Written as DNA, the CDR3 is TGTGCCAGCAGCAATAATAGTTCTGGGCCTCATGGCTACACCTTC. The V and J genes are TRBV21-1 and TRBJ1-2; TRBD1 is the table's D call and was not checked against the DNA. TRBV21-1 is marked as a pseudogene. The CDR3 runs to 15 residues.

The V gene is TRBV2, the J gene TRBJ1-2; D unclear. The V end was cut by 10 bases, the J end by 4 bases, with 13 bases between. Germline-derived CDR1 and CDR2 are SNHLY and FYNNEI. The length of the CDR3 is 12 residues. The CDR3 DNA sequence: TGTGCCACCTCCGGGAGTGGCTATGGCTACACCTTC. Translating it yields CATSGSGYGYTF. Together with reference TRBV2 and TRBJ1-2, the CDR3 gives the full variable domain: EPEVTQTPSHQVTQMGQEVILRCVPISNHLYFYWYRQILGQKVEFLVSFYNNEISEKSEIFDDQFSVERPDGSNFTLKIRSTKLEDSAMYFCATSGSGYGYTFGSGTRLTVV.

In this sample, this clone turned up a few times. The rearrangement links TRBV6-5 to TRBJ2-7; TRBD1 aligns across 9 bases. Trimming at V came to 7 bases and at J to 8 bases, leaving 12 bases not matched to a gene. Germline V gene data show CDR1 as MNHEY and CDR2 as SVGAGI. This CDR3 spans 14 amino acids. CDR3 nucleotide sequence: TGTGCCAGCATCTCCGGGACAGGGAGTTCCAAGCAGTACTTC. Its translation: CASISGTGSSKQYF.

This clone was seen only a few times. The V gene is TRBV7-2, the J gene TRBJ1-6, with 11 bases identical to TRBD1. V was pared by 5 bases and J by 10 bases, with 4 bases of the junction left unmatched. CDR1 is SGHTA and CDR2 is FQGNSA in the germline V gene. The CDR3 is 14 amino acids. The CDR3 protein is CASSPRDRGSPLHF. The CDR3 DNA follows: TGTGCCAGCAGCCCACGGGACAGGGGGTCACCCCTCCACTTT. Full variable domain (remainder filled in from reference TRBV7-2 and TRBJ1-6): GAGVSQSPSNKVTEKGKDVELRCDPISGHTALYWYRQSLGQGLEFLIYFQGNSAPDKSGLPSDRFSAERTGGSVSTLTIQRTQQEDSAVYLCASSPRDRGSPLHFGNGTRLTVT.

This clone showed up just once. V is TRBV7-2 and J is TRBJ1-2; D might be TRBD1 (5 bases). Trimming left V 1 base short and J 6 bases short, with 15 bases between. The germline V gene encodes CDR1 SGHTA and CDR2 FQGNSA. This CDR3 comprises 15 residues. The CDR3 loop reads CASSLGGPPGDGYTF. The CDR3 DNA follows: TGTGCCAGCAGCTTAGGAGGACCCCCGGGGGATGGCTACACCTTC.

The chain recombines TRBV6-5 with TRBJ1-2; 9 bases align to TRBD1. The CDR3 runs to 15 residues. V shed 2 bases, J shed 4 bases, and the junction held 5 bases outside the gene matches. In germline, CDR1 is MNHEY, CDR2 SVGAGI. CDR3 sequence reads: CASSYTWTGVYGYTF. The DNA of the CDR3 is TGTGCCAGCAGTTACACATGGACAGGGGTCTATGGCTACACCTTC.

V and J are TRBV28 and TRBJ2-4, with 9 bases identical to TRBD1. Germline V gene data show CDR1 as MDHEN and CDR2 as SYDVKM. V was clipped by 8 bases and J by 8 bases; unmatched bases: 16. This CDR3 comprises 16 residues. CDR3 bases: TGTGCCAGCCAACCTCTTAGGGGGACAGGGCCGGACATTCAGTACTTC. As protein: CASQPLRGTGPDIQYF.

This sequence joins TRBV7-3 and TRBJ2-1; D perhaps matches TRBD1 (5 bases). The CDR3 extends over 15 amino acids. V shed 2 bases and J shed 2 bases, with 10 bases lying between them. Germline V gene data show CDR1 as SGHTA and CDR2 as FQGTGA. CDR3 coding DNA: TGTGCCAGCAGCTTAGGGGCTGGCCCCTACAATGAGCAGTTCTTC. This encodes CASSLGAGPYNEQFF.